Listed below are T cell receptor beta chains from one sample, sequenced in a study of blood T cell repertoires in COVID-19. The repertoire was sequenced with immunoSEQ multiplex PCR; TCRdb's copy has only in-frame clones and lacks some. The sample carries more than 130,000 clones, around nine tenths recorded once. The material sequenced was peripheral blood. These receptors came from a man aged 50 to 60 with active or convalescent COVID-19. The CDR3 runs from the conserved cysteine through the conserved F or W. D genes are given only for firm matches. Clone size, where shown, is once, few, many, or a class for clones that have expanded.

j_call	clone_size	v_call	d_call	cdr3_nt	cdr3_aa
TRBJ2-1	-	TRBV19	TRBD2	TGTGCCAGTAGTGCGGGACTAGTCAAGGGCATTGAGCAGTTCTTC	CASSAGLVKGIEQFF
TRBJ1-4	-	TRBV9	TRBD1	TGTGCCAGCAGTTCCGGGACAGTGAATGAAAAACTGTTTTTT	CASSSGTVNEKLFF
TRBJ1-5	-	TRBV5-1	TRBD1	TGCGCCAGCAGCCGGACAGGGAGGAGCGATCAGCCCCAGCATTTT	CASSRTGRSDQPQHF
TRBJ2-7	-	TRBV5-4	TRBD2	TGTGCCAGCAGCCCGGGAGGGTATGTCTCCTACGAGCAGTACTTC	CASSPGGYVSYEQYF
TRBJ2-2	-	TRBV10-3	TRBD2	TGTGCCATCGGGTCGACTAGCAACACCGGGGAGCTGTTTTTT	CAIGSTSNTGELFF
TRBJ1-5	-	TRBV19	-	TGTGCCAGCAAAAGGGACATTAGCAATCAGCCCCAGCATTTT	CASKRDISNQPQHF
TRBJ2-1	-	TRBV28	TRBD2	TGTGCCAGCAGTCCCATAGAGGGGCTAGCGGGGTACAATGAGCAGTTCTTC	CASSPIEGLAGYNEQFF
TRBJ2-3	-	TRBV19	-	TGTGCCAGTCAGATCGCAGATACGCAGTATTTT	CASQIADTQYF
TRBJ1-2	-	TRBV7-9	-	TGTGCCAGCAGCTTAGCGCTTAGCAGAAACTATGGCTACACCTTC	CASSLALSRNYGYTF
TRBJ2-7	-	TRBV10-3	TRBD2	TGTGCCATCAGTGAGCCGGTAGCGGGAGGATTGTACGAGCAGTACTTC	CAISEPVAGGLYEQYF
TRBJ1-1	-	TRBV19	TRBD1	TGTGCCAGTAGCCTACAGGGGATGAACACTGAAGCTTTCTTT	CASSLQGMNTEAFF
TRBJ1-6	-	TRBV5-4	TRBD1	TGTGCCAGCAGCTTGGGACAGGGGCCGAGGTTGGAGAATTCACCCCTCCACTTT	CASSLGQGPRLENSPLHF
TRBJ2-2	-	TRBV6-5	TRBD1	TGTGCCAGCAGTACAGGGGCCACCGGGGAGCTGTTTTTT	CASSTGATGELFF
TRBJ2-1	-	TRBV11-2	TRBD2	TGTGCCAGCAGCTCCATTCGACTAGCCCTTCACAATGAGCAGTTCTTC	CASSSIRLALHNEQFF
TRBJ2-2	-	TRBV11-2	TRBD2	TGTGCCAGCAACTCTCGACTAGCGGGAAGGACCGGGGAGCTGTTTTTT	CASNSRLAGRTGELFF
TRBJ1-4	-	TRBV29-1	-	TGCAGCGTTGAAATGTTTATCGGACAGGAAAAACTGTTTTTT	CSVEMFIGQEKLFF
TRBJ2-1	-	TRBV29-1	TRBD1	TGCAGCGCGGGACAGGGACCCTACAATGAGCAGTTCTTC	CSAGQGPYNEQFF
TRBJ2-2	-	TRBV3-1/TRBV3-2	TRBD1	TGTGCCAGCAGCCAAAGGGACAGGAAGAACACCGGGGAGCTGTTTTTT	CASSQRDRKNTGELFF
TRBJ1-4	-	TRBV13	TRBD1	TGTGCCAGCAGCTCAGCCGGACAGGGATATGGAAAACTGTTTTTT	CASSSAGQGYGKLFF
TRBJ1-2	-	TRBV29-1	-	TGCAGCGCCGAACAGGGCGACTACACCTTC	CSAEQGDYTF
TRBJ2-1	-	TRBV24-1	TRBD1	TGTGCCACCAGTGATTTCGGGACAGGGGCGTACAATGAGCAGTTCTTC	CATSDFGTGAYNEQFF
TRBJ1-1	-	TRBV29-1	-	TGCAGCGCCGAAGGTACAGCTCTTAACACTGAAGCTTTCTTT	CSAEGTALNTEAFF
TRBJ2-7	-	TRBV24-1	TRBD1	TGTGCCACCAGTGACCCGGGACAGGGGAACGAGCAGTACTTC	CATSDPGQGNEQYF
TRBJ1-3	-	TRBV5-4	-	TGTGCCAGCAGCTTAAATGCGGACTCTGGAAACACCATATATTTT	CASSLNADSGNTIYF
TRBJ2-5	-	TRBV27	-	TGTGCCAGCAGTCTGACCATTGCGGGGACCCAGTACTTC	CASSLTIAGTQYF
TRBJ2-7	-	TRBV4-3	-	TGCGCCAGCAGCCAAGATCAGGGCTACGAGCAGTACTTC	CASSQDQGYEQYF
TRBJ1-1	-	TRBV28	-	TGTGCCAGCAGTTTGGGCGCTGAAGCTTTCTTT	CASSLGAEAFF
TRBJ2-2	-	TRBV6-5	-	TGTGCCAGCAGTTTGGGCCCCGCCGGGGAGCTGTTTTTT	CASSLGPAGELFF
TRBJ1-6	-	TRBV25-1	-	TGTGCCAGCAGTGAAAATACTAGCAATTCACCCCTCCACTTT	CASSENTSNSPLHF
TRBJ2-7	once	TRBV5-1	-	TGCGCCAGCAGCCCCGACCCTCGGACAGAAAACGACTTC	CASSPDPRTENDF
TRBJ2-7	-	TRBV28	TRBD1	TGTGCCAGCGCCCGGGACAGGCCTTATCTGGGATCCTACGAGCAGTACTTC	CASARDRPYLGSYEQYF
TRBJ2-2	-	TRBV5-1	-	TGCGCCAGCAGCCCACGGGGGGCCTTGAACACCGGGGAGCTGTTTTTT	CASSPRGALNTGELFF
TRBJ2-7	-	TRBV29-1	-	TGCAGCGTTGAAGATGAGAGCGGGCCGTACGAGCAGTACTTC	CSVEDESGPYEQYF
TRBJ2-5	-	TRBV27	TRBD2	TGTGCCAGCAGTTTAAGGGGACTAGACAAGGAGACCCAGTACTTC	CASSLRGLDKETQYF
TRBJ1-1	-	TRBV27	-	TGTGCCAGCAGTTTATCTTGGAGAACTGAAGCTTTCTTT	CASSLSWRTEAFF
TRBJ2-3	-	TRBV5-4	-	TGTGCCAGCAGCTTGTCTAGCACAGATACGCAGTATTTT	CASSLSSTDTQYF
TRBJ1-1	-	TRBV7-2	TRBD1	TGTGCCAGCACCGGACAGGGTTCGAACACTGAAGCTTTCTTT	CASTGQGSNTEAFF
TRBJ1-2	-	TRBV19	TRBD1	TGTGCCAGTAGTATTCCGGGACAGCGCCACTTCTATGGCTACACCTTC	CASSIPGQRHFYGYTF
TRBJ2-2	-	TRBV28	-	TGTGCCAGCAGTTCCCGGACAGCCAGGGACACCGGGGAGCTGTTTTTT	CASSSRTARDTGELFF
TRBJ2-3	-	TRBV29-1	-	TGCAGCGTTGGGAGACAGTTTCTCACAGATACGCAGTATTTT	CSVGRQFLTDTQYF
TRBJ2-6	-	TRBV13	TRBD2	TGTGCCAGCAGCCAAGAAGCGGGAGGGCCTGAGCGCTCTGGGGCCAACGTCCTGACTTTC	CASSQEAGGPERSGANVLTF
TRBJ2-7	-	TRBV28	-	TGTGCCAGCAGTTTAAATTTGGGGCACCACGAGCAGTACTTC	CASSLNLGHHEQYF
TRBJ2-1	-	TRBV9	TRBD1	TGTGCCAGCAGCCCGGGACAGGGTTTCGCTGAGCAGTTCTTC	CASSPGQGFAEQFF
TRBJ1-2	-	TRBV3-1/TRBV3-2	-	TGTGCCAGCAGCCCCCGGGATCCTAACTATGGCTACACCTTC	CASSPRDPNYGYTF
TRBJ2-7	-	TRBV29-1	-	TGCAGCGTTGAAGCCAGCTCCTACGAGCAGTACTTC	CSVEASSYEQYF
TRBJ2-3	-	TRBV15	TRBD2	TGTGCCACCAGCAGAGATCGCGGGAGGTACGCCGATGATACGCAGTATTTT	CATSRDRGRYADDTQYF
TRBJ2-3	-	TRBV4-3	-	TGCGCCAGCAGCCAAGGGCCCGGAGAGCGGGATACGCAGTATTTT	CASSQGPGERDTQYF
TRBJ2-7	-	TRBV7-2	-	TGTGCCAGCAGCGTAGACCTAGCATCCTACGAGCAGTACTTC	CASSVDLASYEQYF
TRBJ2-3	-	TRBV5-1	TRBD2	TGCGCCAGCAGCTTGACTAGCGGGAGGAACACAGATACGCAGTATTTT	CASSLTSGRNTDTQYF
TRBJ1-2	few	TRBV5-1	-	TGCGCCAGCAGCCCAGAAACAGGGCAAGGCTATGGCTACACCTTC	CASSPETGQGYGYTF
TRBJ1-5	once	TRBV6-6	TRBD1	TGTGCCAGCAGAACGGGGGACAGGGGCCCGCATCAGCCCCAGCATTTT	CASRTGDRGPHQPQHF
TRBJ1-1	-	TRBV11-1	-	TGTGCCAGCAGCAGGGGTCTCGGCACTGAAGCTTTCTTT	CASSRGLGTEAFF
TRBJ2-3	-	TRBV9	TRBD2	TGTGCCAGCAGCGTAGCAATTGCCGGGACTAGCGTAACAGATACGCAGTATTTT	CASSVAIAGTSVTDTQYF